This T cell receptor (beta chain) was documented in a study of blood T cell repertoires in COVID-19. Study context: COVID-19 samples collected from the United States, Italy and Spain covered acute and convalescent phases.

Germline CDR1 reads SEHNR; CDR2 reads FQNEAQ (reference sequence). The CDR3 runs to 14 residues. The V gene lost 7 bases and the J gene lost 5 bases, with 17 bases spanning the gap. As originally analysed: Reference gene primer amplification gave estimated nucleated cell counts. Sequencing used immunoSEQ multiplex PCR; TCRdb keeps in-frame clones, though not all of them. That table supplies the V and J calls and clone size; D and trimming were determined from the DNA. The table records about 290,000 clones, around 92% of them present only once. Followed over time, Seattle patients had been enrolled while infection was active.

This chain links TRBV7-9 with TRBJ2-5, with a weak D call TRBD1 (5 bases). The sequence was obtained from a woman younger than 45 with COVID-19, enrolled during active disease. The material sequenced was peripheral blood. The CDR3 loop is CASTLSSGRETQYF. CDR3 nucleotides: TGTGCCAGCACCCTTAGTTCAGGGCGGGAGACCCAGTACTTC.